A selection of T cell receptor beta chains follows, all from one sample in a study of T cell responses to AZD1222 COVID-19 vaccine. Sequencing used immunoSEQ multiplex PCR; TCRdb keeps in-frame clones, though not all of them. The data hold 120,000 or so clones, with 70% to 85% observed a single time. The source material was peripheral blood, sampled 28 days after the second AZD1222 dose. The source is an adult who received the AZD1222 COVID-19 vaccine. Both conserved end residues are part of each CDR3. A D gene is named only where the DNA matches it firmly. Size values are once, few and many counts, or a class for expanded clones, and some rows have none.

>TRBD1|TRBJ1-2|TRBV11-1|-
CASSFRTGVYGYTF
TGTGCCAGCAGCTTCAGGACAGGTGTATATGGCTACACCTTC
>-|TRBJ1-2|TRBV27|-
CASSLRGNSNYGYTF
TGTGCCAGCAGTTTACGAGGAAATTCAAACTATGGCTACACCTTC
>TRBD2|TRBJ2-7|TRBV2|-
CASSKGTSGIYEQYF
TGTGCCAGCAGTAAGGGGACTAGCGGGATATACGAGCAGTACTTC
>TRBD1|TRBJ1-5|TRBV6-6|-
CASSYTPGQGTQPQHF
TGTGCCAGCAGCTACACCCCCGGACAGGGTACCCAGCCCCAGCATTTT
>-|TRBJ1-3|TRBV4-2|-
CASTAVTGLSGNTIYF
TGTGCCAGCACAGCTGTGACAGGTCTCTCTGGAAACACCATATATTTT
>TRBD1|TRBJ2-4|TRBV6-7|-
CASSYLGQGENIQYF
TGTGCCAGCAGTTACTTGGGACAGGGGGAAAACATTCAGTACTTC
>-|TRBJ1-1|TRBV11-2|-
CASSLGVGTAFF
TGTGCCAGCAGCTTAGGTGTCGGTACGGCTTTCTTT
>-|TRBJ1-3|TRBV10-1|-
CASSAVQKRGNTIYF
TGCGCCAGCAGTGCAGTACAGAAACGTGGAAACACCATATATTTT
>-|TRBJ1-1|TRBV27|-
CASAPDRNTEAFF
TGTGCCAGCGCCCCGGACAGGAACACTGAAGCTTTCTTT
>TRBD1|TRBJ2-7|TRBV7-9|-
CASSLASTGGASGQYF
TGTGCCAGCAGCTTAGCCTCGACAGGGGGCGCATCAGGGCAGTACTTC
>-|TRBJ2-5|TRBV11-2|-
CASSSQGSQYF
TGTGCCAGCAGCTCCCAGGGGTCCCAGTACTTC
>-|TRBJ1-6|TRBV10-1|-
CATQATYNSPLHF
TGCGCCACCCAGGCAACCTATAATTCACCCCTCCACTTT
>TRBD2|TRBJ2-1|TRBV7-2|-
CASRRRGGLDNEQFF
TGTGCCAGCAGACGGCGGGGGGGCCTCGACAATGAGCAGTTCTTC
>-|TRBJ1-1|TRBV5-1|-
CASSFTSGKDTEAFF
TGCGCCAGCAGCTTTACCTCGGGGAAGGACACTGAAGCTTTCTTT
>-|TRBJ1-2|TRBV6-2/TRBV6-3|-
CASSDRVDGYTF
TGTGCCAGCAGTGACCGGGTCGACGGCTACACCTTC
>-|TRBJ2-7|TRBV11-2|-
CASSLAASYEQYF
TGTGCCAGCAGCTTAGCGGCCAGTTACGAGCAGTACTTC
>-|TRBJ1-1|TRBV5-1|-
CASSPAVNTEAFF
TGCGCCAGCAGCCCCGCAGTGAACACTGAAGCTTTCTTT
>TRBD1|TRBJ1-2|TRBV5-6|-
CASLWQGAADYGYTF
TGTGCCAGCTTGTGGCAGGGGGCTGCTGACTATGGCTACACCTTC
>-|TRBJ2-7|TRBV27|-
CASSYKRDSSYEQYF
TGTGCCAGCAGTTATAAACGGGACTCTTCCTACGAGCAGTACTTC
>-|TRBJ1-6|TRBV3-1/TRBV3-2|few
CASSQLRGINSPLHF
TGTGCCAGCAGCCAATTGAGGGGGATTAATTCACCCCTCCACTTT
>-|TRBJ1-5|TRBV7-8|-
CASSLAWRDNQPQHF
TGTGCCAGCAGCTTAGCTTGGAGGGACAATCAGCCCCAGCATTTT
>-|TRBJ1-1|TRBV27|-
CASSSPYSGTEAFF
TGTGCCAGCAGTTCCCCTTATTCGGGCACTGAAGCTTTCTTT
>-|TRBJ2-1|TRBV7-2|-
CASSTAGTGFYNEQFF
TGTGCCAGCAGCACCGCGGGAACAGGGTTCTACAATGAGCAGTTCTTC
>-|TRBJ2-6|TRBV5-4|-
CASSADEIGANVLTF
TGTGCCAGCAGCGCGGACGAGATAGGGGCCAACGTCCTGACTTTC
>-|TRBJ2-3|TRBV5-4|-
CASSFDTDTQYF
TGTGCCAGCAGCTTCGACACAGATACGCAGTATTTT
>TRBD1|TRBJ1-2|TRBV6-5|-
CASSYSDRGPAGYTF
TGTGCCAGCAGTTACTCTGACAGGGGGCCGGCTGGCTACACCTTC
>-|TRBJ2-1|TRBV11-2|once
CASSTLPGTTYNEQFF
TGTGCCAGCAGCACTCTCCCAGGTACAACCTACAATGAGCAGTTCTTC
>TRBD2|TRBJ2-3|TRBV30|-
CAWTGGATDTQYF
TGTGCCTGGACGGGGGGGGCAACAGATACGCAGTATTTT
>-|TRBJ1-4|TRBV6-5|-
CASSRIHNEKLFF
TGTGCCAGCAGTAGGATCCATAATGAAAAACTGTTTTTT
>-|TRBJ2-7|TRBV6-1|few
CASSEGESYEQYF
TGTGCCAGCAGTGAAGGGGAATCCTACGAGCAGTACTTC
>TRBD2|TRBJ2-5|TRBV7-2|-
CASSRLAGNQETQYF
TGTGCCAGCAGCAGACTAGCGGGGAACCAAGAGACCCAGTACTTC
>-|TRBJ1-2|TRBV6-5|-
CASSYSGPIYGYTF
TGTGCCAGCAGTTACTCCGGGCCGATCTATGGCTACACCTTC